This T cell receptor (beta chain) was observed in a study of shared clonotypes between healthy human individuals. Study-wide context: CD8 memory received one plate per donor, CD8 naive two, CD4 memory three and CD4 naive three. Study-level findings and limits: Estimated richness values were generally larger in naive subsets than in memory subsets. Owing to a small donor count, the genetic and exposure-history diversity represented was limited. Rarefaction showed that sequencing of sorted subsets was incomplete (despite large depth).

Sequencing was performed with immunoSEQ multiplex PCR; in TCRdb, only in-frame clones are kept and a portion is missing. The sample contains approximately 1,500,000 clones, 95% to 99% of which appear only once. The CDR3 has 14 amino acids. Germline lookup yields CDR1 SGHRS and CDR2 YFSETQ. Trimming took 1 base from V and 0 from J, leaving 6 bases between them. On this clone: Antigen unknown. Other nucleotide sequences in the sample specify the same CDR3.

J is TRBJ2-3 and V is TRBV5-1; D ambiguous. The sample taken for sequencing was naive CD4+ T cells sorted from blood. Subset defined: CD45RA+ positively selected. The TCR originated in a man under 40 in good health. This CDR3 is CASSLSSSTDTQYF. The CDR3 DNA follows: TGCGCCAGCAGCTTGAGCAGTAGCACAGATACGCAGTATTTT.